These 20 T cell receptor beta chains came from one sample sequenced in a study of T cell changes during pregnancy in multiple sclerosis. Profiling relied on immunoSEQ multiplex PCR, and the TCRdb table lists in-frame clones only, not all of them. The repertoire holds more than 25,000 clones, with roughly 87% as singletons. This specimen consisted of CD8+ T cells from peripheral blood mononuclear cells, obtained in the third trimester of pregnancy. Source of these receptors: a female donor with multiple sclerosis, enrolled in a pregnancy study.

CDR3 loop: CASSLAVSEAFF. CDR3 in DNA: TGTGCCAGCAGCCTCGCGGTTTCCGAAGCTTTCTTT. The genes are TRBV13 and TRBJ1-1; D not certain. V was cut by 5 bases and J by 8 bases, with 12 bases left in between. Per the germline V gene, CDR1 is PRHDT and CDR2 is FYEKMQ (reference sequence). The length of the CDR3 is 12 residues. The full variable domain, in which reference TRBV13 and TRBJ1-1 provide the parts outside the CDR3, is AAGVIQSPRHLIKEKRETATLKCYPIPRHDTVYWYQQGPGQDPQFLISFYEKMQSDKGSIPDRFSAQQFSDYHSELNMSSLELGDSALYFCASSLAVSEAFFGQGTRLTVV.

The V call is TRBV5-4, the J call TRBJ2-3; tentatively, D is TRBD2 (5 bases). This CDR3 comprises 12 residues. V lost 3 bases and J lost 4, with 6 bases in between. CDR1 and CDR2 (germline): SGHNT, YYREEE (reference sequence). The CDR3 region is CASSSGADTQYF. CDR3 in DNA: TGTGCCAGCAGCTCCGGGGCAGATACGCAGTATTTT. The full variable domain, completed using reference TRBV5-4 and TRBJ2-3, is ETGVTQSPTHLIKTRGQQVTLRCSSQSGHNTVSWYQQALGQGPQFIFQYYREEENGRGNFPPRFSGLQFPNYSSELNVNALELDDSALYLCASSSGADTQYFGPGTRLTVL.

The chain has TRBV10-3 and TRBJ2-2; weak D call: TRBD2 (6 bases). Germline-derived CDR1 and CDR2 are ENHRY and SYGVKD. Trimming left V 0 bases short and J 5 bases short, with 10 bases between. The CDR3 loop spans 15 amino acids. The CDR3 here is CAISESPGETGELFF. Here the CDR3 DNA reads TGTGCCATCAGTGAGTCCCCGGGGGAAACCGGGGAGCTGTTTTTT.

This chain joins TRBV14 and TRBJ1-6, with D tentatively TRBD1 (6 bases). Germline V lookup: CDR1 SGHDN, CDR2 FVKESK. This CDR3 has 20 amino acids. Trimming pared 0 bases from V and 4 bases from J, leaving 22 bases between. CDR3 in DNA: TGTGCCAGCAGCCAAGATCTCCCCGACGGGGGGCCCTTGTATAATTCACCCCTCCACTTT. It is translated as CASSQDLPDGGPLYNSPLHF. The whole variable domain, remainder taken from reference TRBV14 and TRBJ1-6, is EAGVTQFPSHSVIEKGQTVTLRCDPISGHDNLYWYRRVMGKEIKFLLHFVKESKQDESGMPNNRFLAERTGGTYSTLKVQPAELEDSGVYFCASSQDLPDGGPLYNSPLHFGNGTRLTVT.

This chain uses TRBV28 with TRBJ2-3; a possible D gene is TRBD2 (7 bases). In germline, CDR1 is MDHEN, CDR2 SYDVKM. The V gene lost 3 bases and the J gene lost 0 bases, with 25 bases spanning the gap. CDR3 length: 20 residues. The CDR3 DNA sequence: TGTGCCAGCAGTTTTAGGATTAGCCGGGGGGCCGCTTCTAGCACAGATACGCAGTATTTT. Translation: CASSFRISRGAASSTDTQYF.

This clone was counted only a few times. The V call is TRBV6-1, the J call TRBJ2-7; TRBD1 might be the D (5 bases). V gave up 1 base and J gave up 5 bases, with 9 bases separating them. CDR3 length equals 13 residues. From germline, CDR1 is MNHNS and CDR2 SASEGT. The CDR3 sequence: CASSEVRRDEQYF. The CDR3 region has the DNA TGTGCCAGCAGTGAAGTCCGCAGGGACGAGCAGTACTTC.

The rearrangement uses TRBV6-1 and TRBJ1-2; TRBD1 is a possible D gene (5 bases). From germline, CDR1 is MNHNS and CDR2 SASEGT. This CDR3 comprises 11 residues. V lost 1 base and J 8 bases, leaving 5 bases between the germline ends. CDR3 sequence reads: CASSEDRGYTF. Here the CDR3 DNA reads TGTGCCAGCAGTGAAGACAGGGGCTACACCTTC.

This rearrangement joins TRBV19 to TRBJ2-1; 11 positions agree with TRBD2. The CDR3 loop spans 14 amino acids. Germline V gene lookup returns CDR1 LNHDA and CDR2 SQIVND (reference sequence). J lost 9 bases, V lost 8 bases, and 9 bases had no gene match. The CDR3 here is CASRRLAGRSEQFF. CDR3 bases: TGTGCCAGTCGCAGACTAGCGGGGCGGAGTGAGCAGTTCTTC.

The CDR3 DNA reads as TGTGCCAGCAGTGTTGGGACTAGCGGGAGTACAGATACGCAGTATTTT. It is translated as CASSVGTSGSTDTQYF. The gene calls are TRBV2 and TRBJ2-3, with 14 bases aligning to TRBD2. The CDR3 covers 16 residues. After removal of 4 bases from V and 3 bases from J, the junction contained 3 bases not matched to a gene. The germline gives CDR1 SNHLY, CDR2 FYNNEI.

The rearrangement links TRBV7-9 to TRBJ2-1; 7 positions agree with TRBD2. The CDR3 sequence is 17 residues long. Trimming cost V 5 bases and J 7 bases; bases outside gene matches: 17. CDR1 and CDR2 from the germline V gene are SEHNR and FQNEAQ (reference sequence). This chain's CDR3 is CASSGLNNDREDNEQFF. The DNA for the CDR3 is TGTGCCAGCAGCGGATTAAATAACGACCGGGAGGATAATGAGCAGTTCTTC.

The V call is TRBV5-4, the J call TRBJ2-2; D gene uncertain. Trimming took off 6 bases at V and 0 bases at J, with 9 bases between the two ends. CDR3 length: 14 amino acids. Germline assignment: CDR1 SGHNT and CDR2 YYREEE (reference sequence). This CDR3 reads CASTPVPNTGELFF. The CDR3 DNA is TGTGCCAGCACTCCAGTGCCGAACACCGGGGAGCTGTTTTTT.

This chain uses TRBV5-5 with TRBJ1-1, with TRBD1 as a possible D gene (6 bases). Between the trimmed V and J ends, which lost 2 bases and 7 bases, there was a span of 12 bases. The germline V gene has CDR1 SGHKS and CDR2 YYEKEE (reference sequence). The CDR3 is 13 amino acids. As DNA, the CDR3 is TGTGCCAGCAGCTTTGACAGGAGGTATGAAGCTTTCTTT. Protein: CASSFDRRYEAFF.

This clone was counted once. The V and J genes are TRBV5-6 and TRBJ1-2; TRBD1 aligns across 8 bases. Germline CDR1 SGHDT, CDR2 YYEEEE. This CDR3 is 13 amino acids long. Unmatched junction bases numbered 1, after V lost 2 bases and J lost 4 bases. In DNA, the CDR3 is TGTGCCAGCAGCTTAGGGACAGGCTATGGCTACACCTTC. It specifies CASSLGTGYGYTF.

The chain couples TRBV5-3 to TRBJ2-1; possible D gene TRBD2, 7 bases. TRBV5-3 is an open reading frame, and its role is uncertain. The CDR3 has 16 amino acids. V lost 5 bases and J 7 bases, leaving 22 bases between the germline ends. The CDR3 protein is CARSYKDSRRGNEQFF. The CDR3 DNA reads TGTGCCAGAAGTTACAAGGACAGCCGGCGGGGGAATGAGCAGTTCTTC.

This clone was counted a single time. J is TRBJ2-1 and V is TRBV9; unclear D gene. The V end was cut by 7 bases, the J end by 2 bases, with 13 bases between. The CDR3 is 14 residues long. Germline CDR1 SGDLS, CDR2 YYNGEE. CDR3 nucleotides: TGTGCCAGCGAACCAGTAGACACCTACAATGAGCAGTTCTTC. This sequence encodes CASEPVDTYNEQFF.

The chain employs TRBV2 and TRBJ2-1; the match to TRBD2 covers 10 bases. Unmatched junction bases numbered 8, after V lost 7 bases and J lost 5 bases. Germline-derived CDR1 and CDR2 are SNHLY and FYNNEI. There are 15 residues in the CDR3. In DNA, the CDR3 is TGTGCCAGCAACACGGCTAGCGGGAGAAACAATGAGCAGTTCTTC. This sequence encodes CASNTASGRNNEQFF.

V usage is TRBV10-2 and J usage is TRBJ1-5; tentative D call: TRBD1 (6 bases). This CDR3 comprises 18 residues. CDR1 is WSHSY, CDR2 SAAADI, per germline. Trimming shortened V by 3 bases and J by 0 bases, and 18 bases separated the two germline ends. This CDR3 is CASSELEGGGYSNQPQHF. Here the CDR3 DNA reads TGCGCCAGCAGTGAATTAGAAGGGGGGGGATATAGCAATCAGCCCCAGCATTTT.

The chain couples TRBV5-1 to TRBJ2-1, with 9 bases identical to TRBD2. The CDR3 is made up of 20 amino acids. V gave up 2 bases and J gave up 4 bases; unmatched junction bases: 19. Germline V CDR1 and CDR2: SGHRS, YFSETQ. CDR3 region: CASSLTVASGTRPLYNEQFF. CDR3 DNA sequence: TGCGCCAGCAGCTTAACGGTCGCTAGCGGGACCCGTCCCCTTTACAATGAGCAGTTCTTC.

This clone turned up a few times. V and J are TRBV19 and TRBJ1-1; TRBD1 might be the D (6 bases). Germline CDR1 and CDR2: LNHDA and SQIVND (reference sequence). V dropped 4 bases and J dropped 0 bases, with 9 bases sitting between them. The CDR3 runs 14 residues. For the CDR3, the DNA is TGTGCCAGTAGTAGAAACAGGGTGAACACTGAAGCTTTCTTT. It yields the protein CASSRNRVNTEAFF. The full variable domain, completed using reference TRBV19 and TRBJ1-1, is DGGITQSPKYLFRKEGQNVTLSCEQNLNHDAMYWYRQDPGQGLRLIYYSQIVNDFQKGDIAEGYSVSREKKESFPLTVTSAQKNPTAFYLCASSRNRVNTEAFFGQGTRLTVV.

The chain joins TRBV29-1 to TRBJ1-4, with 9 bases lining up with TRBD1. The CDR3 loop spans 13 amino acids. V was pared by 5 bases and J by 8 bases, with 6 bases of the junction left unmatched. CDR1 and CDR2 (germline): SQVTM, ANQGSEA. CDR3 sequence (DNA): TGCAGCGTTTCCGGGACAGGGTACGAAAAACTGTTTTTT. This codes for CSVSGTGYEKLFF.